These 14 T cell receptor beta chains were all obtained from the same sample, sequenced in a study of patients and donors after allogeneic stem cell transplantation. TCRdb redid the calling of the RT-PCR reads with MiXCR, one entry per CDR3 protein. The sample carries 410,000 or so distinct CDR3 sequences, 16% recorded once. The sequenced sample consisted of blood, either unsorted or a sorted T cell fraction (not recorded which). The receptors shown here come from a human donor who was either an allogeneic HSCT recipient or a stem cell or donor lymphocyte infusion donor (not recorded which). It is not recorded whose cells these are; they may come from a transplant donor.

There are a few counts of this clonotype. V usage is TRBV7-3 and J usage is TRBJ1-6, with 7 nucleotides matching TRBD1. The J segment lost 7 bases and the V segment lost 0 bases, leaving 3 bases of the junction unmatched. The length of the CDR3 is 15 residues. CDR1 is SGHTA, CDR2 FQGTGA, per germline. CDR3 amino acids: CASSLTTGANSPLHF. In nucleotides, the CDR3 is TGTGCCAGCAGCTTAACAACAGGGGCCAATTCACCCCTCCACTTT.

The chain employs TRBV7-3 and TRBJ2-7; 12 bases agree with TRBD2. The CDR3 extends over 14 amino acids. Per germline, CDR1 SGHTA and CDR2 FQGTGA. V trimming: 4 bases; J trimming: 6 bases; junction bases outside the gene matches: 4. Here the CDR3 reads CASSSPSGRGEQYF. Written as DNA, the CDR3 is TGTGCCAGCAGCTCCCCTAGCGGGAGGGGCGAGCAGTACTTC.

This clonotype was seen more than once but under ten times. The CDR3 region is CSARHGDTETQYF. In nucleotides, the CDR3 is TGCAGTGCTAGGCATGGGGATACAGAGACCCAGTACTTC. The V call is TRBV20-1, the J call TRBJ2-5; D remains unclear. Trimming took off 3 bases at V and 4 bases at J, with 12 bases between the two ends. Germline V gene lookup returns CDR1 DFQATT and CDR2 SNEGSKA (reference sequence). The CDR3 covers 13 residues.

CDR3 in DNA: TGTGCCAGCAGTGTCCTTGCCGCCGGAGGGACTAGCGGGGTCCCCCAAGAGACCCAGTACTTC. This encodes CASSVLAAGGTSGVPQETQYF. The rearrangement joins TRBV6-1 to TRBJ2-5; 13 positions agree with TRBD2. V shed 4 bases and J 1 base; nucleotides not matched to a gene: 18. The CDR3 totals 21 residues. Germline CDR1 and CDR2: MNHNS and SASEGT.

This clonotype was seen only a few times. This chain links TRBV11-2 with TRBJ1-1, with D possibly matching TRBD1 (6 bases). The V end was cut by 0 bases, the J end by 0 bases, with 17 bases between. Germline CDR1 is SGHAT and CDR2 is FQNNGV. This CDR3 is 18 amino acids long. The CDR3 region is CASSLEGAGGLMNTEAFF. The CDR3, as DNA: TGTGCCAGCAGCTTAGAGGGGGCAGGCGGCCTTATGAACACTGAAGCTTTCTTT.

The chain has TRBV5-1 and TRBJ1-6, with D hard to call. The germline V gene has CDR1 SGHRS and CDR2 YFSETQ. Trimming left V 6 bases short and J 7 bases short, with 14 bases between. This CDR3 spans 14 amino acids. The CDR3 is CASTERPGNSPLHF. CDR3 sequence (DNA): TGCGCCAGCACGGAGAGGCCGGGAAATTCACCCCTCCACTTT.

This clonotype was seen at least ten times. The rearrangement links TRBV4-3 to TRBJ2-2, with 9 bases fitting TRBD1. Germline V lookup: CDR1 LGHNA, CDR2 YSLEER. J gave up 4 bases and V 3 bases, and 3 bases lay outside the gene matches. This CDR3 comprises 15 residues. CDR3 residues: CASSQMDRGTGELFF. In DNA, the CDR3 is TGCGCCAGCAGCCAGATGGACAGGGGCACCGGGGAGCTGTTTTTT.

This clonotype has more than one count but fewer than ten. The chain uses TRBV5-5 and TRBJ1-1; D unclear. The germline V gene encodes CDR1 SGHKS and CDR2 YYEKEE (reference sequence). This CDR3 region has 13 residues. V lost 3 bases and J 7 bases, leaving 13 bases between the germline ends. The CDR3 is CASSYLRVDEAFF. In nucleotides, the CDR3 is TGTGCCAGCAGCTACCTACGGGTGGATGAAGCTTTCTTT.

This clonotype was seen a few times. Here the CDR3 reads CASSSLKMTGDGYTF. CDR3 bases: TGTGCCAGCAGTTCCCTCAAAATGACAGGGGATGGCTACACCTTC. The gene calls are TRBV12-3 or TRBV12-4 and TRBJ1-2; 8 bases agree with TRBD1. J was trimmed by 6 bases and V by 4 bases; bases with no gene match: 10. The CDR3 length is 15 residues.

The chain employs TRBV12-3 or TRBV12-4 and TRBJ1-1; TRBD1 might be the D (5 bases). The CDR3 length is 13 residues. Deletions cut 6 bases from V and 1 base from J, with 9 bases between. In nucleotides, the CDR3 is TGTGCCAGCAGCAGGGCTTCGAACACTGAAGCTTTCTTT. Residues: CASSRASNTEAFF.

This clonotype was seen a few times. The chain recombines TRBV6-5 with TRBJ1-2, with D maybe TRBD1 (6 bases). The germline V gene has CDR1 MNHEY and CDR2 SVGAGI. The CDR3 is 17 amino acids. V was trimmed by 0 bases and J by 0 bases, leaving 14 bases between them. The CDR3 protein is CASSYSRQGSANYGYTF. In DNA form, the CDR3 reads TGTGCCAGCAGTTACTCGCGGCAGGGGTCCGCTAACTATGGCTACACCTTC.

This chain joins TRBV7-2 and TRBJ2-3; either TRBD1 or TRBD2 may supply D (6 bases each). This CDR3 spans 17 amino acids. CDR1 is SGHTA, CDR2 FQGNSA, per germline. Trimming left V 0 bases short and J 3 bases short, with 16 bases between. CDR3 bases: TGTGCCAGCAGCTTAGCGATAATCGGGGGCAGGACAGATACGCAGTATTTT. Translation: CASSLAIIGGRTDTQYF.

This clonotype turned up a few times. One end of the junction does not line up with germline, which may come from a read error. The rearrangement links TRBV7-9 to TRBJ2-3, with no clear D. This CDR3 spans 14 amino acids. CDR1 and CDR2 from the germline V gene are SEHNR and FQNEAQ (reference sequence). The CDR3 loop is CASSYSRDTDTQYF. CDR3 sequence (DNA): TGTGCCAGCAGCTATTCCAGAGACACAGATACACAGTATTTT.

V usage is TRBV20-1 and J usage is TRBJ2-3, with 8 bases aligning to TRBD2. Germline CDR1 reads DFQATT; CDR2 reads SNEGSKA (reference sequence). The trim removed 8 bases at V and 1 base at J, leaving 8 bases unmatched. CDR3 length: 14 residues. The CDR3 sequence is CSPQWRGGTDTQYF. In nucleotides, the CDR3 is TGCAGTCCACAGTGGCGGGGGGGCACAGATACGCAGTATTTT.